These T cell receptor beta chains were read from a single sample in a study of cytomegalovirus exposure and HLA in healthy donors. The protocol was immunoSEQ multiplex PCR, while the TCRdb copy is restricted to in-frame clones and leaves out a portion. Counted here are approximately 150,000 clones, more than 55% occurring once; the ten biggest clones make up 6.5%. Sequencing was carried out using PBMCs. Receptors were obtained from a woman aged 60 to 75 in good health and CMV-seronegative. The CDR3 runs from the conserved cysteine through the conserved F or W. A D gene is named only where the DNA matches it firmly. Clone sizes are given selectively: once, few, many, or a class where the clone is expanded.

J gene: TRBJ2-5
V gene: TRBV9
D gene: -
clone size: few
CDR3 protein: CASSVGASGGGAETQYF
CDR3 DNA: TGTGCCAGCAGCGTAGGGGCTAGCGGAGGGGGGGCAGAGACCCAGTACTTC

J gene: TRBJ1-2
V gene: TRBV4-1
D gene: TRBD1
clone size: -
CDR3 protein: CASSQDEGAQGYTF
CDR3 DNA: TGCGCCAGCAGCCAAGATGAGGGGGCGCAGGGCTACACCTTC

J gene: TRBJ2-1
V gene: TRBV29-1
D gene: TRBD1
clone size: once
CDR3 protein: CSVLTGGQQFF
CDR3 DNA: TGCAGCGTCCTCACAGGGGGCCAGCAGTTCTTC

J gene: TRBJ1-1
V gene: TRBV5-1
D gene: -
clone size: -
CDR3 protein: CASSPADGGTEAFF
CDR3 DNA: TGCGCCAGCAGCCCCGCCGACGGGGGCACTGAAGCTTTCTTT

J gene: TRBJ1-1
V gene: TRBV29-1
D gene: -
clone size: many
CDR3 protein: CSVAMDSNTEAFF
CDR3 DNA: TGCAGCGTTGCTATGGACTCGAACACTGAAGCTTTCTTT

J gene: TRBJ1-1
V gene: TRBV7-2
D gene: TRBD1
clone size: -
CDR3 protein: CASSLRGLEAFF
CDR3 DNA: TGTGCCAGCAGCTTAAGGGGGCTTGAAGCTTTCTTT

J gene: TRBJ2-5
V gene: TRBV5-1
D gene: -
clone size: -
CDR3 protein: CASSLETSIQETQYF
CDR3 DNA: TGCGCCAGCAGCTTGGAGACTTCCATACAAGAGACCCAGTACTTC

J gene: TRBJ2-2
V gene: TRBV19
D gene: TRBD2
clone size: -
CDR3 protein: CASSIALPGLAGRTGELFF
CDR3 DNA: TGTGCCAGTAGTATAGCCTTACCGGGACTAGCGGGCCGGACCGGGGAGCTGTTTTTT

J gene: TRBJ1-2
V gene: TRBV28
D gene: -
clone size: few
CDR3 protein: CASSSPTTGPLVYGYTF
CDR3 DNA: TGTGCCAGCAGTTCCCCCACCACAGGGCCGTTGGTCTATGGCTACACCTTC

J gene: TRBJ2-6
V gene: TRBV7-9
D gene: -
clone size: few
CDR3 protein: CASSLDIPGANVLTF
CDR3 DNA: TGTGCCAGCAGTCTCGACATCCCTGGGGCCAACGTCCTGACTTTC